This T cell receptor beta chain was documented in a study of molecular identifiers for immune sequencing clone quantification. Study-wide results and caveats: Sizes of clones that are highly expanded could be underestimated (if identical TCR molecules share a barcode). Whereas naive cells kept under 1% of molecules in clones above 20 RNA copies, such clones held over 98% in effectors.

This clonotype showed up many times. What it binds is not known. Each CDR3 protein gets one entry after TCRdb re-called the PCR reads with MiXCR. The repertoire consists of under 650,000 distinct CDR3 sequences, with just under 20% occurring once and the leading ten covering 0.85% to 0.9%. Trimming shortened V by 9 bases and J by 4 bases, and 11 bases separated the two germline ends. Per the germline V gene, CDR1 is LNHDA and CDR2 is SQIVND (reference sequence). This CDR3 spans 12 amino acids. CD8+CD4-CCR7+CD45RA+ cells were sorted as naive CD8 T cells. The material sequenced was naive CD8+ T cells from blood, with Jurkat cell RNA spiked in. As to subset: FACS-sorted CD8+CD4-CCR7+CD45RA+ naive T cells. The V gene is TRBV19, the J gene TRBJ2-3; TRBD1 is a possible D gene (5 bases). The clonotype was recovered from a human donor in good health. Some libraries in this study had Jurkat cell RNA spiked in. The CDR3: CASGQGPDTQYF. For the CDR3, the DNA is TGTGCCAGCGGCCAGGGCCCAGATACGCAGTATTTT.